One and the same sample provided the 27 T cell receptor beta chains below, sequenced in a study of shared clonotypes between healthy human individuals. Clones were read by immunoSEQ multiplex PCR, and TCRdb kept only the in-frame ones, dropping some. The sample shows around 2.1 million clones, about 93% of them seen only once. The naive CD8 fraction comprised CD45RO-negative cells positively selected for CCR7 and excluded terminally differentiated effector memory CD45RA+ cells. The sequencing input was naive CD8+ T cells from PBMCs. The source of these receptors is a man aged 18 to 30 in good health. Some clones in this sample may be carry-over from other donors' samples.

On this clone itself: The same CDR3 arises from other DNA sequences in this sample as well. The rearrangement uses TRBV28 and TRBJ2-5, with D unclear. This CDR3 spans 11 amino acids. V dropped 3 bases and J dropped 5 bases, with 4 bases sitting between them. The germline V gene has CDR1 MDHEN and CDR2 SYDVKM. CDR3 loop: CASSFSETQYF. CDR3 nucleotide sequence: TGTGCCAGCAGTTTCTCGGAGACCCAGTACTTC.

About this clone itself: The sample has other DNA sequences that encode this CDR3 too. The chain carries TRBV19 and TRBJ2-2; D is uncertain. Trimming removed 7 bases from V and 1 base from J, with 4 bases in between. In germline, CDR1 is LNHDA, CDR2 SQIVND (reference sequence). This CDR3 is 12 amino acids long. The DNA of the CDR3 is TGTGCCAGTACGGTGAACACCGGGGAGCTGTTTTTT. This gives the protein CASTVNTGELFF.

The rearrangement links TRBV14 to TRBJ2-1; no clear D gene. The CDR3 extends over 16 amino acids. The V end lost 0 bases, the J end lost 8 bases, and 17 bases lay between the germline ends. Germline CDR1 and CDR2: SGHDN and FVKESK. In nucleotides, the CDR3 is TGTGCCAGCAGCCAAGACTACAGCTTGGGTTTGGATGAGCAGTTCTTC. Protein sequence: CASSQDYSLGLDEQFF. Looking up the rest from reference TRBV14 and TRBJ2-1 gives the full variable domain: EAGVTQFPSHSVIEKGQTVTLRCDPISGHDNLYWYRRVMGKEIKFLLHFVKESKQDESGMPNNRFLAERTGGTYSTLKVQPAELEDSGVYFCASSQDYSLGLDEQFFGPGTRLTVL.

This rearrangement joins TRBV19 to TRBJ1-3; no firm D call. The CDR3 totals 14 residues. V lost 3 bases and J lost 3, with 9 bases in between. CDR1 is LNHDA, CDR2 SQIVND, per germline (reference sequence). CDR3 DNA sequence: TGTGCCAGTAGTATTGGGGTAGATGGAAACACCATATATTTT. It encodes CASSIGVDGNTIYF.

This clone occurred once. The CDR3 coding sequence is TGTGCCAGTAGCCCTACGGACAGTACCTACGAGCAGTACTTC. Protein sequence: CASSPTDSTYEQYF. The chain carries TRBV19 and TRBJ2-7, with a tentative D call TRBD1 (6 bases). This CDR3 region has 14 residues. Germline loops: CDR1 LNHDA, CDR2 SQIVND (reference sequence). The V end lost 6 bases, the J end lost 2 bases, and 14 bases lay between the germline ends. Based on the CDR3 plus reference TRBV19 and TRBJ2-7, the full variable domain is DGGITQSPKYLFRKEGQNVTLSCEQNLNHDAMYWYRQDPGQGLRLIYYSQIVNDFQKGDIAEGYSVSREKKESFPLTVTSAQKNPTAFYLCASSPTDSTYEQYFGPGTRLTVT.

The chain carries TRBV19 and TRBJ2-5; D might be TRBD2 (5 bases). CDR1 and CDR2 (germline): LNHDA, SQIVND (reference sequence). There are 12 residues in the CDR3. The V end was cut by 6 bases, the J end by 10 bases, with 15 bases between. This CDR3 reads CASSSPSEGQYF. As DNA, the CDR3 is TGTGCCAGTAGCTCCCCCAGCGAGGGCCAGTACTTC.

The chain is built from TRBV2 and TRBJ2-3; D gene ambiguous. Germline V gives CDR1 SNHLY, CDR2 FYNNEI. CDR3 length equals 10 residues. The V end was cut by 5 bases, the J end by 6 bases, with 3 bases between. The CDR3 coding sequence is TGTGCCAGCAGTATGGATACGCAGTATTTT. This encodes CASSMDTQYF.

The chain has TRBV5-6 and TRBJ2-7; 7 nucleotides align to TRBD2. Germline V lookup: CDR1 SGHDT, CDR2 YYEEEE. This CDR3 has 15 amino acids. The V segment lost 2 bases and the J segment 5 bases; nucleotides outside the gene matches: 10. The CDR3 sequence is CASSFGQGGPHEQYF. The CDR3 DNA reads TGTGCCAGCAGCTTTGGCCAGGGAGGGCCCCACGAGCAGTACTTC.

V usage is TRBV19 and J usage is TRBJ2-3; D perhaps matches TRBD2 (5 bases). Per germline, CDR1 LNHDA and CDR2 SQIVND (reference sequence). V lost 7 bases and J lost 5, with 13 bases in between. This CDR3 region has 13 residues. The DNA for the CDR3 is TGTGCCAGTAACCCTAGGGCGGGAGATACGCAGTATTTT. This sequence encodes CASNPRAGDTQYF. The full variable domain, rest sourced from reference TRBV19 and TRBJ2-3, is DGGITQSPKYLFRKEGQNVTLSCEQNLNHDAMYWYRQDPGQGLRLIYYSQIVNDFQKGDIAEGYSVSREKKESFPLTVTSAQKNPTAFYLCASNPRAGDTQYFGPGTRLTVL.

CDR3: CASSLLFMPLPGNTQYF. The CDR3 DNA reads TGTGCCAGCAGCTTACTCTTCATGCCCCTCCCGGGGAATACGCAGTATTTT. The chain has TRBV7-9 and TRBJ2-3; possible D gene TRBD2, 5 bases. Germline lookup yields CDR1 SEHNR and CDR2 FQNEAQ (reference sequence). Trimming shortened V by 2 bases and J by 7 bases, and 22 bases separated the two germline ends. The CDR3 has 17 amino acids.

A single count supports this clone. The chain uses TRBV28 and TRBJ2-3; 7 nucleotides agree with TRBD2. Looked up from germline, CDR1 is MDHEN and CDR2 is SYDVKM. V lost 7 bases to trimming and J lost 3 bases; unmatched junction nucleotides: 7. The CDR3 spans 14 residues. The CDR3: CASKLASLTDTQYF. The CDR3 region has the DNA TGTGCCAGCAAACTAGCGAGCCTTACAGATACGCAGTATTTT.

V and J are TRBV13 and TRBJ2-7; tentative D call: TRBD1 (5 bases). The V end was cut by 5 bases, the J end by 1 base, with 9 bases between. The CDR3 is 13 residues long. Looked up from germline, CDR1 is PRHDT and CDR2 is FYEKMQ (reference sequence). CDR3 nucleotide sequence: TGTGCCAGCAGCGACCGACAGTCCTACGAGCAGTACTTC. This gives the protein CASSDRQSYEQYF.

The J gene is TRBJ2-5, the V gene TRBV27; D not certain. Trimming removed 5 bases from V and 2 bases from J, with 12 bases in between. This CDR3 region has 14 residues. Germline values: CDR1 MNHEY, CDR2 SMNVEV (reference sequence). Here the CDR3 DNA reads TGTGCCAGCAGTCCCCTCTCGCGGCAAGAGACCCAGTACTTC. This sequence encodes CASSPLSRQETQYF.

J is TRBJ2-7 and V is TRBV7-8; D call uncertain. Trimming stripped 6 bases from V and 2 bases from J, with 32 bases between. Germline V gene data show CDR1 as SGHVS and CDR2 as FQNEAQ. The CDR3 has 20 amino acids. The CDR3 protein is CASRELRALSQERNAYEQYF. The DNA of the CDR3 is TGTGCCAGCAGAGAACTTCGGGCACTCTCCCAGGAACGGAATGCCTACGAGCAGTACTTC.

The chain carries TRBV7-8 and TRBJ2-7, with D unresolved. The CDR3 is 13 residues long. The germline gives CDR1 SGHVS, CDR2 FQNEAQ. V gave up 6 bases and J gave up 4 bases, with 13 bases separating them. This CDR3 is CASSFQRWYEQYF. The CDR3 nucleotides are TGTGCCAGCAGTTTTCAAAGATGGTACGAGCAGTACTTC.

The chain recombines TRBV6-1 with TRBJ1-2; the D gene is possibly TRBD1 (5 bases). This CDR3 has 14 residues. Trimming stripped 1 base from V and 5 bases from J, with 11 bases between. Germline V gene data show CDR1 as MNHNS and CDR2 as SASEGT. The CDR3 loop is CASSEGVPGYGYTF. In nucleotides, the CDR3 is TGTGCCAGCAGTGAAGGAGTCCCAGGGTATGGCTACACCTTC.

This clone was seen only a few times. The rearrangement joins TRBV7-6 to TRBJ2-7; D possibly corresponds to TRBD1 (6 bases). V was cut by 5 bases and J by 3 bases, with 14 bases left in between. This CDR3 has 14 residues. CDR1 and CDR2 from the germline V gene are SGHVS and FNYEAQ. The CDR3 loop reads CASSLTGKGYEQYF. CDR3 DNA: TGTGCCAGCAGCCTAACAGGGAAAGGCTACGAGCAGTACTTC.

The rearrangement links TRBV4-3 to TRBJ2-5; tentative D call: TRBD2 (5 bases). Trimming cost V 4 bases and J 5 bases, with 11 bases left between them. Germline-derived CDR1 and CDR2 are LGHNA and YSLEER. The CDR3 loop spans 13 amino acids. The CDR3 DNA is TGCGCCAGCAGCCTTAGCGTTTTTGAGACCCAGTACTTC. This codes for CASSLSVFETQYF.

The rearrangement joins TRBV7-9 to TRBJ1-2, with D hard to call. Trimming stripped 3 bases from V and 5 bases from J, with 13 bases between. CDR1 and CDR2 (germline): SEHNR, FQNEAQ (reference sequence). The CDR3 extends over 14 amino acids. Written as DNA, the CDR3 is TGTGCCAGCAGCTTCCCGACTGAACCTTATGGCTACACCTTC. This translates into CASSFPTEPYGYTF.

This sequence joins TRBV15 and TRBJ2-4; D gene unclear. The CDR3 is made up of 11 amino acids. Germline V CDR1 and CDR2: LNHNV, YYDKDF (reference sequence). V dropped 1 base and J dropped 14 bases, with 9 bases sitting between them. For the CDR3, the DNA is TGTGCCACCAGCAGAGGTCAGGAGAAGTACTTC. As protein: CATSRGQEKYF.

In DNA form, the CDR3 reads TGTGCCAGCAGAACTGGACAGGACAGGGAGCAGTACTTC. Translation gives CASRTGQDREQYF. The chain couples TRBV5-4 to TRBJ2-7, with 7 bases lining up with TRBD1. Germline CDR1 reads SGHNT; CDR2 reads YYREEE (reference sequence). The CDR3 runs to 13 residues. Unmatched junction bases numbered 9, after V lost 5 bases and J lost 7 bases.

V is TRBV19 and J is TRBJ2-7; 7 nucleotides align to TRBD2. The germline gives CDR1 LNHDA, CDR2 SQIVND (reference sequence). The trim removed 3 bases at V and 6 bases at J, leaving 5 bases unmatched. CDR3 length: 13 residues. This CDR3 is CASSMKRGVEQYF. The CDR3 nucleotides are TGTGCCAGTAGTATGAAACGGGGGGTCGAGCAGTACTTC.

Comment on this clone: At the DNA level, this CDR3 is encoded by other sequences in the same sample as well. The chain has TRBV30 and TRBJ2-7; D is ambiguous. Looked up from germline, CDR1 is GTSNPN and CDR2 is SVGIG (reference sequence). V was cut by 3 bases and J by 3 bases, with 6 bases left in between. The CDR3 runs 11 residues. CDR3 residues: CAWRGGYEQYF. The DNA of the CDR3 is TGTGCCTGGAGGGGTGGCTACGAGCAGTACTTC.

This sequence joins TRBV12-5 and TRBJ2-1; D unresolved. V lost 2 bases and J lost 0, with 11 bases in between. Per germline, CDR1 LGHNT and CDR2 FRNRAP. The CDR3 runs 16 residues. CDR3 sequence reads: CASGLTQSSSYNEQFF. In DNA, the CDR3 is TGTGCTAGTGGTTTGACCCAGTCGAGCTCCTACAATGAGCAGTTCTTC.

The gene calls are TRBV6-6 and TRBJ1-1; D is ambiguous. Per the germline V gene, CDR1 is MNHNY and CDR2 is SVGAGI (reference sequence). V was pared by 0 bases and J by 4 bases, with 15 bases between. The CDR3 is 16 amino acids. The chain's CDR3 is CASSYSMPAVGTEAFF. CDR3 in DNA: TGTGCCAGCAGTTACTCGATGCCAGCCGTCGGCACTGAAGCTTTCTTT.

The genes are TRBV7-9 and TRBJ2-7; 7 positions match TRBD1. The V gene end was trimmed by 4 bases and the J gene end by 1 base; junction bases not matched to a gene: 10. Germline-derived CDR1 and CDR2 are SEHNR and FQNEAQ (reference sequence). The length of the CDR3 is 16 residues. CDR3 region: CASSSGPGTASYEQYF. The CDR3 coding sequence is TGTGCCAGCAGCTCCGGACCCGGGACAGCATCCTACGAGCAGTACTTC. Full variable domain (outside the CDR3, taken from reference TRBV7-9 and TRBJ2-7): DTGVSQNPRHKITKRGQNVTFRCDPISEHNRLYWYRQTLGQGPEFLTYFQNEAQLEKSRLLSDRFSAERPKGSFSTLEIQRTEQGDSAMYLCASSSGPGTASYEQYFGPGTRLTVT.

The CDR3 DNA is TGTGCCAGCAGTTTATTCGGGGGGCACCAGCCCCAGCATTTT. This codes for CASSLFGGHQPQHF. The rearrangement uses TRBV27 and TRBJ1-5, with a possible D match to TRBD1 (6 bases). CDR3 length equals 14 residues. Germline CDR1 is MNHEY and CDR2 is SMNVEV (reference sequence). V lost 1 base and J lost 7, with 11 bases in between.